A selection of T cell receptor beta chains follows, all from one sample in a study of OX40 agonist ivuxolimab in advanced cancers. TCRdb's table, derived via immunoSEQ multiplex PCR, lists solely in-frame clones and lacks some. The table lists around 51,000 clones, almost 90% of them singletons. The specimen was CD4+ or CD8+ T cells sorted from blood, collected in a trial of the OX40 agonist ivuxolimab. These receptors all come from an adult with an advanced solid tumor such as melanoma, head and neck, liver or kidney cancer. CDR3s include the opening cysteine and the closing phenylalanine or tryptophan. The order of the fields is CDR3 protein, CDR3 DNA, D gene, J gene, V gene, clone size. A D gene is named only where the DNA matches it firmly. For some rows the clone size is stated as once, few or many, or as a class when expanded; others skip it.

CASSQLTSASTDTQYF	TGTGCCAGCAGCCAGTTAACTAGCGCTAGCACAGATACGCAGTATTTT	TRBD2	TRBJ2-3	TRBV4-2	NA
CASSQAGTGSYEQYF	TGTGCCAGCAGCCAAGCAGGGACAGGGAGCTACGAGCAGTACTTC	TRBD1	TRBJ2-7	TRBV5-6	NA
CASSQPPRGRDYEQYF	TGCGCCAGCAGCCAACCGCCCAGGGGCCGAGACTACGAGCAGTACTTC	NA	TRBJ2-7	TRBV4-1	NA
CATLPGTVYGYTF	TGTGCCACCTTGCCCGGGACAGTTTATGGCTACACCTTC	TRBD1	TRBJ1-2	TRBV28	NA
CASSLLGGTANNEQFF	TGTGCCAGCAGCTTATTGGGCGGGACAGCTAACAATGAGCAGTTCTTC	NA	TRBJ2-1	TRBV11-2	NA
CASSRTGHTDTQYF	TGTGCCAGCAGCCGGACAGGGCACACAGATACGCAGTATTTT	TRBD1	TRBJ2-3	TRBV5-6	NA
CASNWASRMDTQYF	TGTGCCAGCAACTGGGCGAGCCGAATGGATACGCAGTATTTT	NA	TRBJ2-3	TRBV5-4	NA
CAWRNAAGTGELFF	TGTGCCTGGAGAAACGCGGCGGGGACCGGGGAGCTGTTTTTT	NA	TRBJ2-2	TRBV30	NA
CASSPQGYGYTF	TGCGCCAGCAGCCCACAGGGGTATGGCTACACCTTC	TRBD1	TRBJ1-2	TRBV5-1	NA
CASSAFRGTDTQYF	TGTGCCAGCAGCGCTTTTAGGGGCACAGATACGCAGTATTTT	NA	TRBJ2-3	TRBV11-2	NA
CASPTSNTEAFF	TGTGCCTCCCCGACATCAAACACTGAAGCTTTCTTT	NA	TRBJ1-1	TRBV30	few
CASSVEANTGELFF	TGTGCCAGCAGCGTAGAAGCGAACACCGGGGAGCTGTTTTTT	NA	TRBJ2-2	TRBV9	NA
CASSVSGGRSGVQETQYF	TGTGCCAGCAGCGTATCTGGCGGGAGGTCCGGGGTTCAAGAGACCCAGTACTTC	TRBD2	TRBJ2-5	TRBV9	NA
CASSQIVPGQGLTYEQYF	TGTGCCAGCTCACAAATTGTCCCGGGACAGGGTTTGACCTACGAGCAGTACTTC	TRBD1	TRBJ2-7	TRBV18	NA
CASSLRQGSEAFF	TGTGCCAGCAGTTTAAGGCAGGGGTCTGAAGCTTTCTTT	NA	TRBJ1-1	TRBV27	NA
CASSVGLTSYNEQFF	TGTGCCAGCAGCGTAGGGCTTACCAGTTACAATGAGCAGTTCTTC	NA	TRBJ2-1	TRBV9	NA
CASIGSSGGALLTRFF	TGTGCCAGCATAGGGTCTAGCGGGGGGGCCCTCTTAACGCGGTTCTTC	TRBD2	TRBJ2-1	TRBV7-9	NA
CASSIAAGPRGYTF	TGTGCCAGTAGTATAGCGGCAGGACCTCGGGGCTACACCTTC	NA	TRBJ1-2	TRBV19	few
CASSFRASGGSETQYF	TGTGCCAGCAGTTTTCGAGCTAGCGGGGGTTCAGAGACCCAGTACTTC	TRBD2	TRBJ2-5	TRBV28	NA
CASSLTEDSPGGYTF	TGTGCCAGCAGCTTAACGGAGGACAGTCCGGGTGGCTACACCTTC	NA	TRBJ1-2	TRBV7-9	once
CSLRDQATQYF	TGCAGCCTCAGGGACCAGGCGACCCAGTACTTC	NA	TRBJ2-5	TRBV29-1	NA
CATSTGTTGREQYF	TGTGCCACCTCGACCGGGACAACAGGGAGGGAGCAGTACTTC	NA	TRBJ2-7	TRBV28	NA
CASSTSIQGANQPQHF	TGTGCCAGCAGTACAAGTATCCAGGGGGCCAATCAGCCCCAGCATTTT	TRBD1	TRBJ1-5	TRBV28	NA
CASRPGTVDNEQFF	TGCGCCAGCAGACCCGGGACAGTAGACAATGAGCAGTTCTTC	TRBD1	TRBJ2-1	TRBV5-1	NA
CASSPLSGYTF	TGTGCCAGCAGCCCCCTCAGTGGCTACACCTTC	NA	TRBJ1-2	TRBV11-2	NA
CASSSIRTGGTYEQYF	TGTGCCAGCAGTTCCATCAGGACAGGGGGGACCTACGAGCAGTACTTC	TRBD1	TRBJ2-7	TRBV27	NA
CASSSTRNYGYTF	TGTGCCAGCAGCTCGACCCGAAACTATGGCTACACCTTC	NA	TRBJ1-2	TRBV5-4	NA
CASSLVQEVTGELFF	TGTGCCAGCAGCTTGGTACAGGAGGTTACCGGGGAGCTGTTTTTT	NA	TRBJ2-2	TRBV5-4	NA
CASSETPSPLHF	TGTGCCAGCAGTGAAACCCCCTCACCCCTCCACTTT	NA	TRBJ1-6	TRBV6-1	NA
CASSLGFRGAATNEKLFF	TGTGCCAGCAGCTTAGGATTTCGGGGAGCCGCTACTAATGAAAAACTGTTTTTT	NA	TRBJ1-4	TRBV7-9	NA
CASRTYGGGYEQYF	TGTGCCAGCAGGACTTACGGCGGGGGATACGAGCAGTACTTC	TRBD2	TRBJ2-7	TRBV2	NA
CASSKVGRGPGYTF	TGTGCCAGCAGCAAAGTTGGTAGGGGCCCTGGCTACACCTTC	NA	TRBJ1-2	TRBV21-1	NA
CASSIAGVHNEQFF	TGTGCCAGCAGTATAGCGGGAGTACACAATGAGCAGTTCTTC	TRBD2	TRBJ2-1	TRBV6-1	NA
CASSEGPGNQPQHF	TGTGCCAGCAGTGAAGGGCCGGGCAATCAGCCCCAGCATTTT	NA	TRBJ1-5	TRBV2	NA
CSARVGAGQYF	TGCAGTGCTAGAGTAGGGGCCGGGCAGTACTTC	NA	TRBJ2-7	TRBV20-1	NA
CASSVGPDSNQPQHF	TGTGCCAGCAGCGTTGGGCCGGATAGCAATCAGCCCCAGCATTTT	NA	TRBJ1-5	TRBV9	few
CASSDNYGYTF	TGTGCCAGCAGCGATAACTATGGCTACACCTTC	NA	TRBJ1-2	TRBV7-9	NA
CASRPSSGTGNTIYF	TGCGCCAGCAGGCCAAGCTCCGGGACCGGAAACACCATATATTTT	NA	TRBJ1-3	TRBV5-1	NA
CASSRGKWGETQYF	TGCGCCAGCAGCAGGGGTAAGTGGGGAGAGACCCAGTACTTC	NA	TRBJ2-5	TRBV5-1	NA
CASSTPGQARNTIYF	TGTGCCAGCAGCACCCCGGGACAGGCAAGAAACACCATATATTTT	TRBD1	TRBJ1-3	TRBV5-4	NA
CASSLILAGKETQYF	TGCGCCAGCAGCTTGATACTAGCGGGGAAAGAGACCCAGTACTTC	TRBD2	TRBJ2-5	TRBV5-1	few
CASSLRGTNYEQYF	TGTGCCAGCAGCTTACGTGGCACCAACTACGAGCAGTACTTC	NA	TRBJ2-7	TRBV7-9	NA
CASSSPGQGVFRTQYF	TGTGCCAGCAGTTCGCCCGGACAGGGAGTATTCCGTACGCAGTATTTT	TRBD1	TRBJ2-3	TRBV27	few
CASRHRVAGNQPQHF	TGTGCCAGCAGGCACAGGGTTGCGGGCAATCAGCCCCAGCATTTT	NA	TRBJ1-5	TRBV2	NA
CASSFDRDVEISPLHF	TGTGCCAGCAGCTTCGACAGGGACGTCGAAATTTCACCCCTCCACTTT	TRBD1	TRBJ1-6	TRBV7-2	NA
CASRQPGRIDEQFF	TGTGCCAGCAGGCAACCGGGACGCATCGATGAGCAGTTCTTC	NA	TRBJ2-1	TRBV5-8	NA
CASSGTGNEKLFF	TGTGCCAGCAGTGGGACAGGGAATGAAAAACTGTTTTTT	TRBD1	TRBJ1-4	TRBV2	NA